This T cell receptor beta chain is from a study of T cells in Graves' hyperthyroidism and ophthalmopathy. Study results and limitations: Most clonotypes that expanded in the thyroid above 0.001 also showed up in blood.

RNA transcripts provided the source from which TCR beta CDR3 regions were amplified. HTBI primers were the set used in a first-round RT-PCR of the TCR CDR3. TCRdb redid the calling of the multiplex PCR reads with MiXCR, one entry per CDR3 protein. The sample has about 210,000 distinct CDR3 sequences, around 18% seen once. Patients with uncontrolled infections, other autoimmune diseases, pregnancy or lactation were excluded. PBMCs were collected from a roughly 9.7 ml volume of fresh peripheral blood. This clonotype occurred many times. The antigen remains unidentified. Germline V gives CDR1 MDHEN, CDR2 SYDVKM. V dropped 3 bases and J dropped 2; count of bases not matched to a gene: 10. The CDR3 covers 16 residues.

The sample taken for sequencing was blood. The V call is TRBV28, the J call TRBJ2-7, with 7 bases fitting TRBD1. This TCR derives from a man in his forties with Graves' hyperthyroidism. CDR3 sequence (DNA): TGTGCCAGCAGTTTCTCTATAGGGCAGGGGGCCTACGAGCAGTACTTC. This translates into CASSFSIGQGAYEQYF.